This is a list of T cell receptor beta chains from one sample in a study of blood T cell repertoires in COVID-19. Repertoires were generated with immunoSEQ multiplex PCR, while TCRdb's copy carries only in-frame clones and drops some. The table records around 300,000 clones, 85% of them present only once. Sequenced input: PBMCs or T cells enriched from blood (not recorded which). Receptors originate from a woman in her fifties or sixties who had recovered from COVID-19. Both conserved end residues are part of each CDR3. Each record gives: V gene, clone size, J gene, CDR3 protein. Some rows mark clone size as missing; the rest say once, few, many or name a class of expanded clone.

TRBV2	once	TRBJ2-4	CASSEVATSGKNIQYF
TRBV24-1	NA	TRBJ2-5	CATSEGGVGQETQYF
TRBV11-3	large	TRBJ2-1	CASSSGQSYNEQFF
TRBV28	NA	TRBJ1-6	CASSGHHSPLHF
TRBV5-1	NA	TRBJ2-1	CASSGDSPGEQFF
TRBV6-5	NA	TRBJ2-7	CASSYPRQGVYEQYF
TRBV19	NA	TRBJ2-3	CASSLWTGGSDTQYF
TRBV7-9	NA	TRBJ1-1	CASSLGVGATEAFF
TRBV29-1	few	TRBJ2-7	CSVGNFDFGQGQYF
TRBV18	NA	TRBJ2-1	CASSPTSGGTEQFF
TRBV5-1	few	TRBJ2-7	CASSLEGQGVYEQYF
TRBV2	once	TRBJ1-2	CASSEALGKNYGYTF
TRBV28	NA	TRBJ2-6	CASSGQGSAGANVLTF
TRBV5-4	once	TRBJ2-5	CASSLSGGERKTQYF
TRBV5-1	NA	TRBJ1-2	CASGSRKGQGASGYTF
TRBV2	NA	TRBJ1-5	CASSATGRSNQPQHF
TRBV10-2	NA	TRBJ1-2	CASSDIRGGGYGYTF
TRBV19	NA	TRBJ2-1	CASSIEGLEWYNEQFF